The clone carrying this T cell receptor beta chain has at least ten counts. Its antigen is still unknown. Unique molecular identifiers were used in preparing the TCRbeta library. TCRdb re-called the PCR reads with MiXCR, one entry per CDR3 protein. The sample includes 200,000 to 300,000 distinct CDR3 sequences, approximately 24% of them seen just once. The data are from a study of T-cell reconstitution after alpha-beta-depleted transplantation in children. Notes on the study in general: T-cell numbers and diversity, one year after transplant, stemmed largely from T cells that were newly produced. Surviving thymic progenitors and recipient T cells were the source of high TCRbeta diversity at day 60 in some patients. Roughly two months post-transplant, alpha-beta T cells reportedly originated from several hundred graft clones that had expanded.

The CDR3 totals 14 residues. Germline V gives CDR1 SGHRS, CDR2 YFSETQ. The V end lost 0 bases, the J end lost 7 bases, and 8 bases lay between the germline ends. The sample in question was PBMCs, mostly from graft donor cells, obtained 360 days after TCRalphabeta/CD19-depleted stem cell transplant. This chain connects TRBV5-1 to TRBJ1-6; no clear D. This clonotype was obtained from a female patient between 2 and 15 years old who had a stem cell transplant for congenital amegakaryocytic thrombocytopenia, so the T cells may come from the graft donor. Here the CDR3 reads CASSLDSKNSPLHF. DNA for the CDR3: TGCGCCAGCAGCTTGGACAGTAAAAATTCACCCCTCCACTTT.